These 27 T cell receptor beta chains came from one sample sequenced in a study of T-cell memory formation after mild COVID-19. Each CDR3 protein is one row after TCRdb ran MiXCR on the 5' RACE reads. Of about 350,000 distinct CDR3 sequences listed, around 28% are singletons. Sequenced sample: PBMCs or a T cell subset sorted from them (not recorded which). These receptors all stem from an adult woman who had mild COVID-19 (a few samples of this study predate the infection). Cell type and time point are not known.

The sample holds a few counts of this clonotype. The CDR3 DNA is TGCGCCAGCAGCTTGCTTTTGGGCGGGCAGGGAGAGACCCAGTACTTC. This codes for CASSLLLGGQGETQYF. This rearrangement joins TRBV5-1 to TRBJ2-5; tentatively, D is TRBD1 or TRBD2 (5 bases each). The CDR3 extends over 16 amino acids. V was pared by 1 base and J by 4 bases, with 17 bases between. CDR1 is SGHRS and CDR2 is YFSETQ in the germline V gene.

The J gene is TRBJ1-1, the V gene TRBV5-1; the D is unclear. Trimming left V 5 bases short and J 2 bases short, with 19 bases between. Germline V lookup: CDR1 SGHRS, CDR2 YFSETQ. The CDR3 spans 16 residues. The chain's CDR3 is CASSWKVRAGNTEAFF. In DNA, the CDR3 is TGCGCCAGCAGTTGGAAAGTGAGGGCGGGAAACACTGAAGCTTTCTTT.

The rearrangement links TRBV7-9 to TRBJ2-5; 8 nucleotides line up with TRBD1. V shed 4 bases and J 5 bases; nucleotides not matched to a gene: 6. Germline assignment: CDR1 SEHNR and CDR2 FQNEAQ (reference sequence). This CDR3 spans 14 amino acids. The chain's CDR3 is CASSSDRVGETQYF. CDR3 DNA: TGTGCCAGCAGCTCGGACAGGGTAGGGGAGACCCAGTACTTC. Looking up the rest from reference TRBV7-9 and TRBJ2-5 gives the full variable domain: DTGVSQNPRHKITKRGQNVTFRCDPISEHNRLYWYRQTLGQGPEFLTYFQNEAQLEKSRLLSDRFSAERPKGSFSTLEIQRTEQGDSAMYLCASSSDRVGETQYFGPGTRLLVL.

CDR3 sequence reads: CASSLAAWGNYGYTF. The CDR3 nucleotides are TGCGCCAGCAGCCTAGCAGCGTGGGGTAACTATGGCTACACCTTC. The chain has TRBV5-1 and TRBJ1-2, with unresolved D. Germline CDR1 reads SGHRS; CDR2 reads YFSETQ. This CDR3 contains 15 residues. V was cut by 4 bases and J by 1 base, with 14 bases left in between.

This clonotype was seen more than once but under ten times. The chain links TRBV29-1 to TRBJ1-2; D unresolved. The germline V and J ends were trimmed by 4 bases and 2 bases, with 11 bases remaining between them. Germline V gene data show CDR1 as SQVTM and CDR2 as ANQGSEA. The CDR3 is 13 residues long. The CDR3 DNA is TGCAGCGTTGGAATCGGGTCAAACTATGGCTACACCTTC. It specifies CSVGIGSNYGYTF.

The chain couples TRBV7-3 to TRBJ2-2; 10 positions match TRBD2. Germline assignment: CDR1 SGHTA and CDR2 FQGTGA. CDR3 length: 16 residues. With V trimmed by 5 bases and J by 0 bases, 3 bases remained unmatched. In nucleotides, the CDR3 is TGTGCCAGCAGCCGGAGCGGGGGGGCGAACACCGGGGAGCTGTTTTTT. Its protein product is CASSRSGGANTGELFF.

The chain couples TRBV5-5 to TRBJ2-2, with a tentative D call TRBD1 (6 bases). This CDR3 region has 16 residues. CDR1 and CDR2 (germline): SGHKS, YYEKEE (reference sequence). Trimming stripped 1 base from V and 3 bases from J, with 13 bases between. CDR3 protein: CASSLSRQGYTGELFF. CDR3 in DNA: TGTGCCAGCAGCTTGTCAAGGCAGGGGTACACCGGGGAGCTGTTTTTT.

This clonotype occurred a few times. This chain joins TRBV5-1 and TRBJ2-3; 7 nucleotides line up with TRBD1. This CDR3 has 15 amino acids. The V and J ends lost 0 bases and 3 bases, in that order; junction bases with no gene match: 4. The germline V gene has CDR1 SGHRS and CDR2 YFSETQ. CDR3 protein: CASSLEGARTDTQYF. CDR3 bases: TGCGCCAGCAGCTTGGAGGGGGCGCGGACAGATACGCAGTATTTT.

This chain joins TRBV6-1 and TRBJ1-2; no definite D call. CDR3 size: 14 residues. Looked up from germline, CDR1 is MNHNS and CDR2 is SASEGT. Trimming took off 4 bases at V and 8 bases at J, with 17 bases between the two ends. The CDR3 reads CASSGSPSRGGYTF. The CDR3 region has the DNA TGTGCCAGCAGTGGCTCCCCTAGTCGTGGAGGCTACACCTTC.

This clonotype was seen a single time. The chain carries TRBV7-9 and TRBJ2-5; D perhaps matches TRBD2 (5 bases). From germline, CDR1 is SEHNR and CDR2 FQNEAQ (reference sequence). The CDR3 extends over 12 amino acids. The germline V and J ends were trimmed by 8 bases and 7 bases, with 14 bases remaining between them. This chain's CDR3 is CASGAQGGTQYF. The CDR3 region has the DNA TGTGCCAGCGGCGCCCAAGGAGGGACCCAGTACTTC.

The chain has TRBV4-3 and TRBJ2-3; TRBD1 is a possible D gene (7 bases). Trimming stripped 1 base from V and 5 bases from J, with 16 bases between. The germline gives CDR1 LGHNA, CDR2 YSLEER. The CDR3 covers 16 residues. CDR3 loop: CASSQVPGRGEDTQYF. In DNA form, the CDR3 reads TGCGCCAGCAGCCAAGTTCCCGGCAGGGGGGAAGATACGCAGTATTTT.

The gene calls are TRBV7-9 and TRBJ1-2, with unresolved D. Deletions cut 10 bases from V and 0 bases from J, with 12 bases between. This CDR3 comprises 13 residues. Germline CDR1 SEHNR, CDR2 FQNEAQ (reference sequence). The CDR3 loop reads CATGTGTNYGYTF. The CDR3 region has the DNA TGTGCCACGGGCACCGGGACTAACTATGGCTACACCTTC.

This clonotype was detected only a few times. V gene TRBV18 combines with J gene TRBJ2-1, with D possibly TRBD2 on 6 matching bases. Trimming took off 0 bases at V and 6 bases at J, with 15 bases between the two ends. The CDR3 extends over 16 amino acids. The germline CDR1 and CDR2 sequences are KGHSH and LQKENI. The CDR3 DNA reads TGTGCCAGCTCACCACCCTCGGGAGTAGTAGGCAATGAGCAGTTCTTC. It is translated as CASSPPSGVVGNEQFF.

In this sample, this clonotype turned up many times. The genes are TRBV12-3 or TRBV12-4 and TRBJ1-2; D perhaps matches TRBD1 (6 bases). V was trimmed by 2 bases and J by 4 bases, leaving 8 bases between them. The CDR3 is 13 amino acids. CDR3 sequence (DNA): TGTGCCAGCAGTTTAAGGGGGGGCTATGGCTACACCTTC. This encodes CASSLRGGYGYTF.

The rearrangement links TRBV15 to TRBJ1-6; 10 positions match TRBD1. The CDR3 runs 16 residues. In germline, CDR1 is LNHNV, CDR2 YYDKDF (reference sequence). After removal of 0 bases from V and 7 bases from J, the junction contained 3 bases not matched to a gene. DNA of the CDR3: TGTGCCACCAGCAGAGATGCGACAGGGGGCAATTCACCCCTCCACTTT. The encoded protein is CATSRDATGGNSPLHF.

V and J are TRBV11-2 and TRBJ2-2, with 7 bases lining up with TRBD1. CDR3 length: 17 amino acids. Germline values: CDR1 SGHAT, CDR2 FQNNGV. Unmatched junction bases numbered 9, after V lost 4 bases and J lost 1 base. The CDR3 DNA follows: TGTGCCAGCAGCTCCCCATCGACAGGGAGGAACACCGGGGAGCTGTTTTTT. Encoded protein: CASSSPSTGRNTGELFF.

There are many counts of this clonotype. A junction end diverges from the germline sequence, so it may reflect a read error. The chain couples TRBV12-3 or TRBV12-4 to TRBJ1-1, with no clear D. The CDR3 covers 13 residues. The CDR3 protein is CASSLEENTEAFF. CDR3 bases: TGCGCCAGCAGCTTGGAGGAGAACACTGAAGCTTTCTTT.

This clonotype has only a few counts. The rearrangement links TRBV7-2 to TRBJ1-2; D gene unclear. This CDR3 has 13 amino acids. Trimming pared 1 base from V and 7 bases from J, leaving 10 bases between. Germline V gives CDR1 SGHTA, CDR2 FQGNSA. The DNA of the CDR3 is TGTGCCAGCAGCTTAGGACCGGAGGGTGGCTACACCTTC. It yields the protein CASSLGPEGGYTF. Together with reference TRBV7-2 and TRBJ1-2, the CDR3 gives the full variable domain: GAGVSQSPSNKVTEKGKDVELRCDPISGHTALYWYRQSLGQGLEFLIYFQGNSAPDKSGLPSDRFSAERTGGSVSTLTIQRTQQEDSAVYLCASSLGPEGGYTFGSGTRLTVV.

This clonotype was counted between two and nine times. The chain uses TRBV30 and TRBJ2-7, with D perhaps matching TRBD2 (6 bases). V dropped 0 bases and J dropped 0 bases, with 15 bases sitting between them. Germline V gene data show CDR1 as GTSNPN and CDR2 as SVGIG (reference sequence). The CDR3 totals 16 residues. The DNA of the CDR3 is TGTGCCTGGAGTGTACTTGTGGGACTGATCTCCTACGAGCAGTACTTC. This translates into CAWSVLVGLISYEQYF.

The rearrangement links TRBV9 to TRBJ2-1, with 13 bases aligning to TRBD2. Per germline, CDR1 SGDLS and CDR2 YYNGEE. The length of the CDR3 is 18 residues. The V segment lost 4 bases and the J segment 4 bases; nucleotides outside the gene matches: 11. The CDR3 loop reads CASSPRTSGGPLYNEQFF. Written as DNA, the CDR3 is TGTGCCAGCAGCCCTCGGACTAGCGGGGGCCCCCTATACAATGAGCAGTTCTTC.

The gene calls are TRBV5-1 and TRBJ2-6; 8 positions agree with TRBD2. Germline CDR1 and CDR2: SGHRS and YFSETQ. Losses at the gene ends were 2 bases for V and 4 bases for J; bases not matched to a gene: 5. The CDR3 covers 16 residues. The CDR3 reads CASSLAGAAGANVLTF. In DNA, the CDR3 is TGCGCCAGCAGCTTAGCGGGAGCGGCAGGGGCCAACGTCCTGACTTTC.

V is TRBV4-2 and J is TRBJ1-6, with TRBD1 matching over 8 bases. V shed 5 bases, J shed 7 bases, and the junction held 7 bases outside the gene matches. The CDR3 has 15 residues. Germline lookup yields CDR1 LGHNA and CDR2 YNFKEQ. The CDR3 nucleotides read TGTGCCAGCAGCAACTCGGGACAGGCCAATTCACCCCTCCACTTT. Translating it yields CASSNSGQANSPLHF.

This clonotype was seen only a few times. The V call is TRBV7-8, the J call TRBJ2-1; maybe TRBD2 (6 bases). Germline CDR1 SGHVS, CDR2 FQNEAQ. This CDR3 region has 15 residues. Trimming took 4 bases from V and 2 from J, leaving 12 bases between them. CDR3 bases: TGTGCCAGCAGCTCGGGCGGAGGGGCCTACAATGAGCAGTTCTTC. This translates into CASSSGGGAYNEQFF. The whole variable domain, remainder taken from reference TRBV7-8 and TRBJ2-1, is GAGVSQSPRYKVAKRGQDVALRCDPISGHVSLFWYQQALGQGPEFLTYFQNEAQLDKSGLPSDRFFAERPEGSVSTLKIQRTQQEDSAVYLCASSSGGGAYNEQFFGPGTRLTVL.

This clonotype turned up a few times. The chain employs TRBV15 and TRBJ2-1, with a possible D match to TRBD2 (5 bases). CDR1 is LNHNV, CDR2 YYDKDF, per germline (reference sequence). The CDR3 runs 18 residues. Trimming cost V 4 bases and J 5 bases, with 24 bases left between them. The CDR3 DNA reads as TGTGCCACCAGCAAAGCCGCCATATGGCAGGAGGTAGACAATGAGCAGTTCTTC. Translating it yields CATSKAAIWQEVDNEQFF.

The chain combines TRBV11-2 with TRBJ1-2; TRBD1 might be the D (6 bases). V lost 4 bases, J lost 2 bases, and 14 bases lay in between. Germline assignment: CDR1 SGHAT and CDR2 FQNNGV. CDR3 length: 15 amino acids. CDR3 in amino acids: CASSSRQDLNYGYTF. DNA of the CDR3: TGTGCCAGCAGCTCCCGACAGGATCTAAACTATGGCTACACCTTC.

This clonotype was recorded a few times. This chain links TRBV20-1 with TRBJ1-5; a possible D gene is TRBD1 (6 bases). The CDR3 sequence is 14 residues long. Trimming pared 5 bases from V and 2 bases from J, leaving 13 bases between. Germline lookup yields CDR1 DFQATT and CDR2 SNEGSKA (reference sequence). CDR3 region: CSAARGRGNQPQHF. As DNA, the CDR3 is TGCAGTGCTGCACGGGGGCGCGGCAATCAGCCCCAGCATTTT.

This clonotype was picked up a small number of times. The chain uses TRBV7-3 and TRBJ1-2; 9 nucleotides match TRBD1. The CDR3 is 14 amino acids. Trimming removed 5 bases from V and 3 bases from J; junction bases left unmatched: 4. Germline CDR1 is SGHTA and CDR2 is FQGTGA. DNA for the CDR3: TGTGCCAGCAGCCTCACAGGGGGCGACTATGGCTACACCTTC. Its protein is CASSLTGGDYGYTF.